The clone carrying this TCR beta chain was counted a single time. Its antigen is not identified. This CDR3 is built from 17 residues. From germline, CDR1 is SGDLS and CDR2 YYNGEE. The junction had 9 bases not matched to a gene; V was cut back by 0 bases and J by 4 bases. These data come from a study of cytomegalovirus exposure and HLA in healthy donors. General study results and limits: The authors confirmed in vitro that a few CMV-associated chains were specific for CMV antigens. TCR beta V- and J-gene trimming was later associated with a missense DCLRE1C variant. TCR beta chains associated with HLA were, in a later analysis, more clonally expanded than equally common others. In an earlier analysis, most TCR beta V segments were productive about 90% or about 30% of the time.

This PCR relied on a set of 60 Vbeta primers and 13 Jbeta primers. The repertoire was sequenced with immunoSEQ multiplex PCR; TCRdb's copy has only in-frame clones and lacks some. The table includes 200,000 or so clones, 84% detected once. The chain joins TRBV9 to TRBJ2-2; TRBD2 agrees at 7 bases. This clonotype originated in a boy aged 5-17 years in good health and CMV-seronegative. Sequencing was carried out using PBMCs. The CDR3 region is CASSVALASGFTGELFF. The CDR3 DNA reads as TGTGCCAGCAGCGTAGCTTTGGCTAGCGGTTTCACCGGGGAGCTGTTTTTT. Filled out from reference TRBV9 and TRBJ2-2, the complete variable domain reads DSGVTQTPKHLITATGQRVTLRCSPRSGDLSVYWYQQSLDQGLQFLIQYYNGEERAKGNILERFSAQQFPDLHSELNLSSLELGDSALYFCASSVALASGFTGELFFGEGSRLTVL.